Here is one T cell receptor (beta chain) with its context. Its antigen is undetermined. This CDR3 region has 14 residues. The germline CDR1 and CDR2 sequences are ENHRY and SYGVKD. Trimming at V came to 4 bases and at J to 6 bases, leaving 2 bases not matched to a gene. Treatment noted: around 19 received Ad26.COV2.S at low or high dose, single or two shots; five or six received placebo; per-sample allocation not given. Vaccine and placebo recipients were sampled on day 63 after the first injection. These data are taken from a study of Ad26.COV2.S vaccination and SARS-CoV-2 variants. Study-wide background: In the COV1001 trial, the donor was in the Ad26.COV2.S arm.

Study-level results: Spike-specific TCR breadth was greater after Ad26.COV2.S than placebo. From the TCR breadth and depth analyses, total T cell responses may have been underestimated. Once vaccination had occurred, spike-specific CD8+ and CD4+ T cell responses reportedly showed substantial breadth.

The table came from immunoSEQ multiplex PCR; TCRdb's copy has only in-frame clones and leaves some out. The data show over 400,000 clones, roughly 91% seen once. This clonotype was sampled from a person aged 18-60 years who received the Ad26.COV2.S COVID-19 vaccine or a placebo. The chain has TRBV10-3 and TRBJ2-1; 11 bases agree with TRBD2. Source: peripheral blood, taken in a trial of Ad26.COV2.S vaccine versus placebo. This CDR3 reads CAISGTSGPNEQFF. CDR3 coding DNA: TGTGCCATCAGTGGGACTAGCGGGCCCAATGAGCAGTTCTTC.